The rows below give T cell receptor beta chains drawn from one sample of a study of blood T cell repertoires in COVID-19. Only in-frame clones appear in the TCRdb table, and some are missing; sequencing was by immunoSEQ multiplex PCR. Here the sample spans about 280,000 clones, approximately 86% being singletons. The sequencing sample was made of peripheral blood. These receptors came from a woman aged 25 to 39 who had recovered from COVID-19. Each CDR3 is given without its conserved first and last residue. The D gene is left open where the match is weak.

ASSAGRDTEAF | - | TRBJ1-1 | TRBV18 | 11
ASSSNRDRENEKLF | TRBD1 | TRBJ1-4 | TRBV7-9 | 14
ASSRATGVLGTEAF | TRBD1 | TRBJ1-1 | TRBV5-1 | 14
ASSLLTGVDGYT | TRBD1 | TRBJ1-2 | TRBV5-6 | 12
ASSLRLAGFSYNEQF | TRBD2 | TRBJ2-1 | TRBV7-6 | 15
ASSRGNDRLTDTQY | - | TRBJ2-3 | TRBV5-1 | 14
ASNLAGAGELF | TRBD2 | TRBJ2-2 | TRBV27 | 11
ASSQGLAGTPSNEQF | TRBD2 | TRBJ2-1 | TRBV4-1 | 15
ASSWTQNQPQH | - | TRBJ1-5 | TRBV10-2 | 11
ASSQEFGGNQPQH | - | TRBJ1-5 | TRBV4-2 | 13